The source of this T cell receptor beta chain is a study of blood T cell repertoires in COVID-19. As for the study in general: Samples came from the United States, Italy and Spain, spanning acute and convalescent COVID-19. Nucleic acid was either cDNA or gDNA, and it came from T cells, B-cell-depleted T cells, or PBMCs.

The V end was cut by 5 bases, the J end by 7 bases, with 8 bases between. CDR3 length: 11 amino acids. Per the germline V gene, CDR1 is MNHEY and CDR2 is SVGAGI. Here immunoSEQ multiplex PCR was the method, and the copy in TCRdb shows in-frame clones only, minus some. The repertoire holds about 160,000 clones, with roughly 88% as singletons. The source is a man between 18 and 29 years old with acute or convalescent COVID-19. Sequencing was done on a sample of peripheral blood. The rearrangement uses TRBV6-5 and TRBJ1-1; D uncertain. Here the CDR3 reads CASSMAGEAFF. CDR3 nucleotide sequence: TGTGCCAGCAGTATGGCGGGTGAAGCTTTCTTT.